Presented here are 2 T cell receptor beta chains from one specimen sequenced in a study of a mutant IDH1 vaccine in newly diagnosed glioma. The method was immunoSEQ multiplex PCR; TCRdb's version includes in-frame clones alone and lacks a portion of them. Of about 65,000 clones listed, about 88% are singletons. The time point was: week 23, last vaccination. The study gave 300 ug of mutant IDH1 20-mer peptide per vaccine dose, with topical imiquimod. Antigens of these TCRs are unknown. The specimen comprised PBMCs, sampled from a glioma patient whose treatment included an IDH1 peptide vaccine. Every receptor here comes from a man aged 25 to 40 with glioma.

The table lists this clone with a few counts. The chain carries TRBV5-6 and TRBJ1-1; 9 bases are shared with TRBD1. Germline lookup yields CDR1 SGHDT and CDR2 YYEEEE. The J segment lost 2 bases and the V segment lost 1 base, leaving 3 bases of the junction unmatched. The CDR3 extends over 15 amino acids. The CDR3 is CASSLNRGRNTEAFF. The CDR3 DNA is TGTGCCAGCAGCTTGAACAGGGGGCGAAACACTGAAGCTTTCTTT. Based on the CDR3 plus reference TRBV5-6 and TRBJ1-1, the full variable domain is DAGVTQSPTHLIKTRGQQVTLRCSPKSGHDTVSWYQQALGQGPQFIFQYYEEEERQRGNFPDRFSGHQFPNYSSELNVNALLLGDSALYLCASSLNRGRNTEAFFGQGTRLTVV.

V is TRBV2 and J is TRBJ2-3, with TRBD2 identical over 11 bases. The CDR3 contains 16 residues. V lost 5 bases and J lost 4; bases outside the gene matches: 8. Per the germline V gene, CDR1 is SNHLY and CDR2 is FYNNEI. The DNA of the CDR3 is TGTGCCAGCAGTCCAATAGCGGGGGGGCCTTCAGATACGCAGTATTTT. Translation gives CASSPIAGGPSDTQYF.